The 19 T cell receptor beta chains listed next were all sequenced from one sample in a study of OX40 agonist ivuxolimab in advanced cancers. Only in-frame clones appear in the TCRdb table, and some are missing; sequencing was by immunoSEQ multiplex PCR. The table records 60,000 to 85,000 clones, roughly 91% of them present only once. Material: CD4+ or CD8+ T cells sorted from blood, obtained in a trial of the OX40 agonist ivuxolimab. The receptors were gathered from an adult with an advanced solid tumor such as melanoma, head and neck, liver or kidney cancer.

The CDR3 here is CASRPTRGRAGYEQYF. As DNA, the CDR3 is TGCGCCAGCAGACCTACACGTGGGAGGGCTGGGTACGAGCAGTACTTC. V usage is TRBV4-1 and J usage is TRBJ2-7; 7 bases are a match to TRBD2. The CDR3 has 16 residues. Germline loops: CDR1 MGHRA, CDR2 YSYEKL. The trim removed 6 bases at V and 4 bases at J, leaving 15 bases unmatched.

J is TRBJ1-3 and V is TRBV19; D call uncertain. The V end lost 5 bases, the J end lost 2 bases, and 7 bases lay between the germline ends. There are 13 residues in the CDR3. From germline, CDR1 is LNHDA and CDR2 SQIVND (reference sequence). The DNA for the CDR3 is TGTGCCAGTAGTCCTGGGGCTGGAAACACCATATATTTT. Translating it yields CASSPGAGNTIYF.

A single count supports this clone. The V and J genes are TRBV18 and TRBJ2-6; 7 bases are shared with TRBD2. The V gene's germline CDR1 is KGHSH and CDR2 LQKENI. This CDR3 is built from 18 residues. With V trimmed by 2 bases and J by 2 bases, 9 bases remained unmatched. CDR3: CASSPLGLAGAGANVLTF. Written as DNA, the CDR3 is TGTGCCAGCTCACCATTAGGGCTCGCGGGAGCTGGGGCCAACGTCCTGACTTTC.

The chain carries TRBV28 and TRBJ2-1, with D perhaps matching TRBD2 (6 bases). Looked up from germline, CDR1 is MDHEN and CDR2 is SYDVKM. The CDR3 is made up of 13 amino acids. V was cut by 9 bases and J by 2 bases, with 11 bases left in between. CDR3 region: CASGWEAYNEQFF. CDR3 DNA: TGTGCCAGTGGCTGGGAGGCCTACAATGAGCAGTTCTTC. Complete variable domain (other parts from reference TRBV28 and TRBJ2-1): DVKVTQSSRYLVKRTGEKVFLECVQDMDHENMFWYRQDPGLGLRLIYFSYDVKMKEKGDIPEGYSVSREKKERFSLILESASTNQTSMYLCASGWEAYNEQFFGPGTRLTVL.

The chain joins TRBV2 to TRBJ1-1; no clear D gene. CDR3 length: 11 amino acids. Germline assignment: CDR1 SNHLY and CDR2 FYNNEI. V lost 6 bases and J 2 bases, leaving 4 bases between the germline ends. CDR3 nucleotides: TGTGCCAGCAGGGACAACACTGAAGCTTTCTTT. Translating it yields CASRDNTEAFF.

This chain uses TRBV30 with TRBJ1-5; D gene ambiguous. CDR3 length: 15 residues. From germline, CDR1 is GTSNPN and CDR2 SVGIG (reference sequence). Trimming pared 0 bases from V and 0 bases from J, leaving 9 bases between. In DNA, the CDR3 is TGTGCCTGGAGTGTACAACGGAGTAGCAATCAGCCCCAGCATTTT. This encodes CAWSVQRSSNQPQHF.

This clone was detected only once. At one end, the junction sequence differs from germline, possibly due to a read error. The genes are TRBV7-2 and TRBJ1-1; D is undetermined. The CDR3 has 11 amino acids. CDR1 and CDR2 from the germline V gene are SGHTA and FQGNSA. CDR3 bases: TGTGCCAGCAGCCAATATACCCGGGAGGTCTTT. It specifies CASSQYTREVF.

This clone was detected a few times. This sequence joins TRBV30 and TRBJ1-6, with TRBD1 matching over 8 bases. The CDR3 runs 15 residues. V gave up 4 bases and J gave up 8 bases; unmatched junction bases: 10. Germline CDR1 and CDR2: GTSNPN and SVGIG (reference sequence). CDR3 in amino acids: CAWIAPGGSYSPLHF. CDR3 DNA: TGTGCCTGGATCGCTCCAGGGGGCTCCTATTCACCCCTCCACTTT.

The rearrangement joins TRBV28 to TRBJ2-2; 8 positions match TRBD2. In germline, CDR1 is MDHEN, CDR2 SYDVKM. The ends lost 8 bases at V and 3 bases at J; junction bases unmatched: 5. This CDR3 region has 14 residues. CDR3 region: CASGGTRDTGELFF. In DNA, the CDR3 is TGTGCCAGCGGGGGGACTAGGGACACCGGGGAGCTGTTTTTT.

V and J are TRBV6-5 and TRBJ1-5, with no clear D. V lost 2 bases and J lost 3, with 5 bases in between. The CDR3 is 13 amino acids. In germline, CDR1 is MNHEY, CDR2 SVGAGI. The CDR3 reads CASSYAHNQPQHF. The CDR3 DNA is TGTGCCAGCAGTTACGCCCACAATCAGCCCCAGCATTTT.

The V gene is TRBV10-3, the J gene TRBJ1-6; weak D call: TRBD1 (5 bases). Trimming shortened V by 4 bases and J by 9 bases, and 16 bases separated the two germline ends. Germline CDR1 ENHRY, CDR2 SYGVKD. The CDR3 loop spans 15 amino acids. CDR3 DNA: TGTGCCATCAGTGTCGGGGGAAACATTGGTTCACCCCTCCACTTT. It codes for CAISVGGNIGSPLHF.

This clone was seen a single time. The V and J genes are TRBV5-4 and TRBJ2-5, with a weak D call TRBD1 (6 bases). Deletions cut 4 bases from V and 2 bases from J, with 9 bases between. CDR1 is SGHNT and CDR2 is YYREEE in the germline V gene (reference sequence). CDR3 length equals 13 residues. The DNA of the CDR3 is TGTGCCAGCAGCCCTCAGGGGCAAGAGACCCAGTACTTC. Translated, it gives CASSPQGQETQYF.

This sequence joins TRBV5-1 and TRBJ1-6; the match to TRBD1 covers 10 bases. The CDR3 extends over 15 amino acids. The V gene's germline CDR1 is SGHRS and CDR2 YFSETQ. V lost 0 bases, J lost 7 bases, and 1 base stayed unmatched. DNA for the CDR3: TGCGCCAGCAGCTTGGAGGGACAGGGGAATTCACCCCTCCACTTT. The encoded protein is CASSLEGQGNSPLHF.

V usage is TRBV7-2 and J usage is TRBJ2-1; maybe TRBD1 (7 bases). Germline CDR1 reads SGHTA; CDR2 reads FQGNSA. The CDR3 covers 16 residues. Trimming removed 5 bases from V and 3 bases from J, with 17 bases in between. The CDR3 loop is CASSPGGGIIYNEQFF. The CDR3 coding sequence is TGTGCCAGCAGCCCAGGAGGGGGCATTATCTACAATGAGCAGTTCTTC.

CDR3 in amino acids: CASNLDNPDQPQHF. The CDR3, as DNA: TGTGCCAGCAATCTTGATAATCCCGATCAGCCCCAGCATTTT. This chain links TRBV6-1 with TRBJ1-5, with D hard to call. The CDR3 has 14 residues. Trimming cost V 7 bases and J 5 bases, with 15 bases left between them. The germline V gene encodes CDR1 MNHNS and CDR2 SASEGT.

The chain joins TRBV30 to TRBJ1-1; TRBD1 might be the D (5 bases). V lost 4 bases and J 11 bases, leaving 17 bases between the germline ends. Germline CDR1 reads GTSNPN; CDR2 reads SVGIG (reference sequence). This CDR3 has 12 amino acids. Here the CDR3 reads CAWNPSRGDAFF. CDR3 DNA: TGTGCCTGGAACCCGTCAAGGGGCGACGCTTTCTTT.

The chain links TRBV10-1 to TRBJ1-5, with D possibly TRBD1 on 6 matching bases. This CDR3 region has 12 residues. Trimming removed 4 bases from V and 5 bases from J, with 6 bases in between. Germline assignment: CDR1 WNHNN and CDR2 SYGVQD (reference sequence). CDR3 amino acids: CASSAGDQPQHF. Written as DNA, the CDR3 is TGCGCCAGCAGTGCAGGGGATCAGCCCCAGCATTTT.

The chain couples TRBV7-8 to TRBJ2-2; tentatively, D is TRBD2 (5 bases). The CDR3 totals 14 residues. V was pared by 5 bases and J by 4 bases, with 11 bases between. The germline V gene encodes CDR1 SGHVS and CDR2 FQNEAQ. The CDR3 sequence is CASSPRRVTGELFF. In DNA, the CDR3 is TGTGCCAGCAGCCCTCGGCGGGTCACCGGGGAGCTGTTTTTT. Complete variable domain (other parts from reference TRBV7-8 and TRBJ2-2): GAGVSQSPRYKVAKRGQDVALRCDPISGHVSLFWYQQALGQGPEFLTYFQNEAQLDKSGLPSDRFFAERPEGSVSTLKIQRTQQEDSAVYLCASSPRRVTGELFFGEGSRLTVL.

The V gene is TRBV11-2, the J gene TRBJ2-7, with D uncertain. There are 15 residues in the CDR3. Trimming stripped 2 bases from V and 2 bases from J, with 13 bases between. In germline, CDR1 is SGHAT, CDR2 FQNNGV. CDR3 region: CASSLSLVTPYEQYF. DNA of the CDR3: TGTGCCAGCAGCTTATCCCTAGTAACCCCCTACGAGCAGTACTTC.